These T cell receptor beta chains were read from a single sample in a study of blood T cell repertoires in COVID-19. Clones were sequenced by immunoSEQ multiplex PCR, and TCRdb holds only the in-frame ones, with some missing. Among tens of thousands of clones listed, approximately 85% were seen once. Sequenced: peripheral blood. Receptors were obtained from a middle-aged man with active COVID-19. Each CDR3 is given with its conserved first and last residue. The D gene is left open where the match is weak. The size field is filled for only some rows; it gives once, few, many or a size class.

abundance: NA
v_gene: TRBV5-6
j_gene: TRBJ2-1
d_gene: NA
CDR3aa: CASSPVAGLPFF
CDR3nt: TGTGCCAGCAGCCCTGTGGCGGGACTTCCGTTCTTC

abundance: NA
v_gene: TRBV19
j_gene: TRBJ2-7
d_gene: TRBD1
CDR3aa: CASSNWDSNEQYF
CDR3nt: TGTGCCAGTAGTAACTGGGACAGCAACGAGCAGTACTTC

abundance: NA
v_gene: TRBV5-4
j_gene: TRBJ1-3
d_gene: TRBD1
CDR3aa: CASSLAGGAGNTIYF
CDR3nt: TGTGCCAGCAGCTTGGCAGGGGGAGCTGGAAACACCATATATTTT

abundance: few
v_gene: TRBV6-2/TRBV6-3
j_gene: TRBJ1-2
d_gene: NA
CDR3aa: CASSYDGQDGYTF
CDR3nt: TGTGCCAGCAGTTACGATGGGCAGGATGGCTACACCTTC

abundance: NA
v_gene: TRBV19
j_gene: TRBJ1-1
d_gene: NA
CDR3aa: CASSNRKDTEAFF
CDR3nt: TGTGCCAGTAGTAACAGGAAGGACACTGAAGCTTTCTTT

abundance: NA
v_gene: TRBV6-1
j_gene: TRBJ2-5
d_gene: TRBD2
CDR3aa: CASSGHLLAGGGETQYF
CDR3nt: TGTGCCAGCAGTGGACACTTACTAGCGGGAGGAGGAGAGACCCAGTACTTC

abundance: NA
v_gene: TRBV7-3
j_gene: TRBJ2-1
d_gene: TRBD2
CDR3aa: CASSASLASSGRANEQFF
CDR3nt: TGTGCCAGCAGCGCATCCCTCGCTTCCAGCGGGAGGGCCAATGAGCAGTTCTTC

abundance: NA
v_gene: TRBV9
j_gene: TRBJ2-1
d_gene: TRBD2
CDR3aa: CASSVGLAGGLNEQFF
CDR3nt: TGTGCCAGCAGCGTAGGTCTAGCGGGGGGGCTCAATGAGCAGTTCTTC

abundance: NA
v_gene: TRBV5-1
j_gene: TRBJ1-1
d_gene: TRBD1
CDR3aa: CASSWDRWDSDNTEAFF
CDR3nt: TGCGCCAGCAGCTGGGACAGGTGGGATTCGGATAACACTGAAGCTTTCTTT

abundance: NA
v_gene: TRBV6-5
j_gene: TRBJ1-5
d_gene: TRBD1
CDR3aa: CASSYTGQGQPQHF
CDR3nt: TGTGCCAGCAGTTACACGGGACAGGGGCAGCCCCAGCATTTT

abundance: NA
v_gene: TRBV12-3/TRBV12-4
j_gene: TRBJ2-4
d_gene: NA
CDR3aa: CASSLLPKYIQYF
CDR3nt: TGTGCCAGCAGTTTACTACCCAAGTACATTCAGTACTTC

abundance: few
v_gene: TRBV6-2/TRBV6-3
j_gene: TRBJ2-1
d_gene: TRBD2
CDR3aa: CASSHSGSANEQFF
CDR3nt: TGTGCCAGCAGTCATAGCGGGAGCGCTAATGAGCAGTTCTTC

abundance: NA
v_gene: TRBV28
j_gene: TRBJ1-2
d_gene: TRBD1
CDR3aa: CASRPQPGQAVRGYTF
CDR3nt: TGTGCCAGCAGGCCTCAGCCGGGACAGGCGGTTCGCGGCTACACCTTC

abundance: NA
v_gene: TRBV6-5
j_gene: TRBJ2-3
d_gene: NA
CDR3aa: CASSSYRGTYF
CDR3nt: TGTGCCAGCAGTTCGTACCGGGGGACGTATTTT

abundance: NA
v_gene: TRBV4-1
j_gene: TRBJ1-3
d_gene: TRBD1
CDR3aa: CASSHLDRELNTIYF
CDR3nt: TGCGCCAGCAGCCACCTGGACAGGGAACTTAACACCATATATTTT

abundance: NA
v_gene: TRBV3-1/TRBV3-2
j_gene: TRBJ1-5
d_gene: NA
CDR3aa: CASSQDWGLNQPQHF
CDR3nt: TGTGCCAGCAGCCAAGATTGGGGGCTCAATCAGCCCCAGCATTTT

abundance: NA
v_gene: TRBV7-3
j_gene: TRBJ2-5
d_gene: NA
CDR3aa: CASSGPETQYF
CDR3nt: TGTGCCAGCAGCGGCCCAGAGACCCAGTACTTC

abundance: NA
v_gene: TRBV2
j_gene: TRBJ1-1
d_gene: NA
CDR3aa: CASTLSTEAFF
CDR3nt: TGTGCCAGCACTTTGAGCACTGAAGCTTTCTTT

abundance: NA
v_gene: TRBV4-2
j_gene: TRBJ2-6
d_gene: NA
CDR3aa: CASSIKCKGYSRANVLTF
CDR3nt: TGTGCCAGCAGCATTAAATGCAAAGGTTACAGTCGGGCCAACGTCCTGACTTTC

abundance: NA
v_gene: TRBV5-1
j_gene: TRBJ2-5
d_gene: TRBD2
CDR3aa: CASSLGTSGLKETQYF
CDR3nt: TGCGCCAGCAGCTTGGGGACTAGCGGGCTTAAGGAGACCCAGTACTTC

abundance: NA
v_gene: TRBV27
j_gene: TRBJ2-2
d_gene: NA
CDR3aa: CASIGGEHTGELFF
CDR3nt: TGTGCCAGCATAGGGGGGGAGCACACCGGGGAGCTGTTTTTT

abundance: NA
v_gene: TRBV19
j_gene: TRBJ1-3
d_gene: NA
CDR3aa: CASSREDRPPSGNTIYF
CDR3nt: TGTGCCAGTAGTAGGGAAGACAGGCCGCCCTCTGGAAACACCATATATTTT

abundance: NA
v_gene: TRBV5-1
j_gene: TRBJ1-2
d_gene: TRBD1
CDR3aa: CASSIRTGDYGYTF
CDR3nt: TGCGCCAGCAGCATAAGGACAGGGGACTATGGCTACACCTTC

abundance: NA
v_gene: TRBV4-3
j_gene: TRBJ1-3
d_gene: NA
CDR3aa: CASSQDAGNTIYF
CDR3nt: TGCGCCAGCAGCCAAGACGCGGGAAACACCATATATTTT

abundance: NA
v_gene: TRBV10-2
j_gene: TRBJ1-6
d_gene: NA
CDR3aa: CASSDVGTWGGSPLHF
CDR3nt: TGCGCCAGCAGTGACGTTGGTACGTGGGGAGGGTCACCCCTCCACTTT

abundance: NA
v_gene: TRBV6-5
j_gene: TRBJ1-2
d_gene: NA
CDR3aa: CASSYAGTPGRGYTF
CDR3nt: TGTGCCAGCAGTTACGCTGGGACACCAGGTCGGGGCTACACCTTC

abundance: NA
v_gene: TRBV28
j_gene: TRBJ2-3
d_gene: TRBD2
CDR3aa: CASSRSGGQTDTQYF
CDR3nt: TGTGCCAGCAGCCGGAGCGGGGGGCAGACAGATACGCAGTATTTT

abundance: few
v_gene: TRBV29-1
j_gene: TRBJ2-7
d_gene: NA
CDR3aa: CSVTGLGYEQYF
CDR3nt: TGCAGCGTCACAGGGTTAGGCTACGAGCAGTACTTC

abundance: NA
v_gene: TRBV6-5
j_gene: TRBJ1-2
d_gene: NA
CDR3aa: CASRAGAGYTF
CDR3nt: TGTGCCAGCAGGGCGGGGGCCGGCTACACCTTC

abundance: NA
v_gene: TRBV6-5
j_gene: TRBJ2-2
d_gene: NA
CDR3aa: CASRDGHRAAGELFF
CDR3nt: TGTGCCAGCAGGGACGGTCACAGGGCCGCCGGGGAGCTGTTTTTT

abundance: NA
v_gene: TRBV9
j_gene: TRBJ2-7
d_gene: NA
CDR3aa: CASSVGLGSYEQYF
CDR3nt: TGTGCCAGCAGCGTAGGACTAGGGTCCTACGAGCAGTACTTC

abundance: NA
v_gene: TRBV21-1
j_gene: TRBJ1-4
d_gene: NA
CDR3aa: CASSQVGGPDCEKLFF
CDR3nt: TGTGCCAGCAGCCAGGTGGGGGGGCCGGATTGTGAAAAACTGTTTTTT

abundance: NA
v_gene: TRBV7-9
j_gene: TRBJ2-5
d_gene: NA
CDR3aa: CASSPPRGQETQYF
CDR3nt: TGTGCCAGCAGCCCCCCAAGGGGCCAAGAGACCCAGTACTTC

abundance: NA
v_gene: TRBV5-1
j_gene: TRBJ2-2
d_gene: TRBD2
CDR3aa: CASRAQSSGRAGELFF
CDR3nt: TGCGCCAGCAGAGCGCAGAGCAGCGGGAGAGCCGGGGAGCTGTTTTTT

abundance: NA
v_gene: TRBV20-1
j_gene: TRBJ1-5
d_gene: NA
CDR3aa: CSASKVPGGGIGNQPQHF
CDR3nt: TGCAGTGCTAGTAAGGTCCCGGGAGGGGGAATTGGGAATCAGCCCCAGCATTTT

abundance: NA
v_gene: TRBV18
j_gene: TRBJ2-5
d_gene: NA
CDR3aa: CASSPARETQYF
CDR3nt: TGTGCCAGCTCACCGGCGAGGGAGACCCAGTACTTC

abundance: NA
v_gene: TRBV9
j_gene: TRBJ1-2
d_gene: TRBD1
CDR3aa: CASSIWDRGSRGYTF
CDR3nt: TGTGCCAGCAGCATCTGGGACAGGGGATCGAGAGGCTACACCTTC

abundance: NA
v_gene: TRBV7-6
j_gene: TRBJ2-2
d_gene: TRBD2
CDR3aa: CASSPGPAGGPDTGELFF
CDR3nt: TGTGCCAGCAGCCCAGGGCCTGCGGGGGGGCCTGACACCGGGGAGCTGTTTTTT

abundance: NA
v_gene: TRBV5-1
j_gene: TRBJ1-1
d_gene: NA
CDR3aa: CASSLDTGGGTEAFF
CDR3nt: TGCGCCAGCAGCTTGGATACTGGGGGAGGCACTGAAGCTTTCTTT

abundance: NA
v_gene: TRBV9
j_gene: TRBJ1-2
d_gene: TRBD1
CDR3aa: CASSAQGTGNGYTF
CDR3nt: TGTGCCAGCAGCGCTCAAGGGACAGGGAATGGCTACACCTTC

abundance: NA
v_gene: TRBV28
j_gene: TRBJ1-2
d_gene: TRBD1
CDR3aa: CASSLGGLITNYGYTF
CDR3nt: TGTGCCAGCAGCCTAGGGGGCCTAATAACCAACTATGGCTACACCTTC

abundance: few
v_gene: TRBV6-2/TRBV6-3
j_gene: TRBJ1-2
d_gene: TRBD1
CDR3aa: CASSYWDRRGYTF
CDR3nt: TGTGCCAGCAGTTACTGGGACAGGCGCGGCTACACCTTC

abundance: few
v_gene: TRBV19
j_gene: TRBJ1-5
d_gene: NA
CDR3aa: CASSVAGGNQPQHF
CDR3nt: TGTGCCAGTAGTGTAGCGGGGGGCAATCAGCCCCAGCATTTT

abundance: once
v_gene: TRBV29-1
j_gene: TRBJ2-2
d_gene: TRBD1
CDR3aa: CSVPGQGDTGELFF
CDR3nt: TGCAGCGTCCCGGGACAGGGGGACACCGGGGAGCTGTTTTTT

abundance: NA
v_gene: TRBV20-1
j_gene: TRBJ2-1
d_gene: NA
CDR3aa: CSAGERSHANEQFF
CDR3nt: TGCAGTGCTGGTGAGCGAAGCCACGCCAATGAGCAGTTCTTC

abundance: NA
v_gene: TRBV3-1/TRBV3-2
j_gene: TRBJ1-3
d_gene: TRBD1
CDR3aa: CAGSQDFLGGSGNTIYF
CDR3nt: TGTGCCGGCAGCCAAGATTTCTTAGGGGGCTCGGGAAACACCATATATTTT

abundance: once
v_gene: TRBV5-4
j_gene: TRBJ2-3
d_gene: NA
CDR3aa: CASSLKGLTDTQYF
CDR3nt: TGTGCCAGCAGCTTGAAGGGGCTCACAGATACGCAGTATTTT

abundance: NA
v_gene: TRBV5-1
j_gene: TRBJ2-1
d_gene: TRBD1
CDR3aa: CASSLARDRVISYNEQFF
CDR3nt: TGCGCCAGCAGCTTGGCCCGGGACAGGGTTATATCCTACAATGAGCAGTTCTTC

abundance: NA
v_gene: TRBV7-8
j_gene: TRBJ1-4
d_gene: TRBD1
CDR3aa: CASSGLQGNNEKLFF
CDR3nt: TGTGCCAGCAGTGGACTACAGGGGAATAATGAAAAACTGTTTTTT

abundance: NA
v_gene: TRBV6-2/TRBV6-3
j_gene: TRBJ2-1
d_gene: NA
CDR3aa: CASSYMAGDEQFF
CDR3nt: TGTGCCAGCAGTTATATGGCAGGCGATGAGCAGTTCTTC

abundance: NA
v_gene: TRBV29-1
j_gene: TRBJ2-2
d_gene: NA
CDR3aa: CSAVGGGSGTGELFF
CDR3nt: TGCAGCGCCGTGGGGGGGGGCTCGGGCACCGGGGAGCTGTTTTTT

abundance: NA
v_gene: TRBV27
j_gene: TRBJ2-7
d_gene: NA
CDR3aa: CASSLNSGNEQYF
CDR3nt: TGTGCCAGCAGTTTAAATTCCGGGAACGAGCAGTACTTC

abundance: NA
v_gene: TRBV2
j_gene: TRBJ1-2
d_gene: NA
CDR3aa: CASSGVGGYTF
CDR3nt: TGTGCCAGCAGTGGAGTGGGCGGCTACACCTTC

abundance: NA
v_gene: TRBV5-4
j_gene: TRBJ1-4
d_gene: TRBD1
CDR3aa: CASSSGQGREKLFF
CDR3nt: TGTGCCAGCAGCTCGGGACAGGGAAGGGAAAAACTGTTTTTT